Below are 24 T cell receptor beta chains sequenced from a single sample in a study of CD8+ T cells in alopecia areata. Extraction of RNA preceded its reverse transcription into cDNA, which served as the sequencing template. Sequenced by immunoSEQ multiplex PCR; TCRdb stores in-frame clones only, minus some. The data hold over 120,000 clones, with roughly 62% observed a single time. Sample: CD4+ T cells sorted from blood, taken at week 0. Receptors were obtained from a human donor with alopecia areata.

This clone was seen more than once but under ten times. In DNA, the CDR3 is TGTGCCAGCAGCCGATTAGCGGGGGCCCCCACAGATACGCAGTATTTT. Translating gives CASSRLAGAPTDTQYF. The chain recombines TRBV2 with TRBJ2-3; 9 positions agree with TRBD2. With V trimmed by 6 bases and J by 2 bases, 9 bases remained unmatched. This CDR3 spans 16 amino acids. Germline V gives CDR1 SNHLY, CDR2 FYNNEI.

This rearrangement joins TRBV5-1 to TRBJ2-5, with 8 bases aligning to TRBD1. J gave up 5 bases and V 7 bases, and 13 bases lay outside the gene matches. Germline CDR1 and CDR2: SGHRS and YFSETQ. The CDR3 sequence is 15 residues long. The CDR3: CASALGQGAWETQYF. The CDR3 DNA reads TGCGCCAGCGCGCTGGGGCAGGGGGCTTGGGAGACCCAGTACTTC.

The chain recombines TRBV5-1 with TRBJ2-3, with D possibly TRBD2 on 6 matching bases. Germline CDR1 and CDR2: SGHRS and YFSETQ. Trimming took 0 bases from V and 0 from J, leaving 11 bases between them. There are 16 residues in the CDR3. The CDR3 is CASSLGRLASTDTQYF. In nucleotides, the CDR3 is TGCGCCAGCAGCTTGGGGCGGCTAGCGAGCACAGATACGCAGTATTTT.

The chain combines TRBV2 with TRBJ2-7; D not certain. Trimming stripped 7 bases from V and 2 bases from J, with 6 bases between. The CDR3 is made up of 11 amino acids. The germline CDR1 and CDR2 sequences are SNHLY and FYNNEI. The CDR3 DNA reads TGTGCCAGCACTAGGACCTACGAGCAGTACTTC. This encodes CASTRTYEQYF.

V gene TRBV11-1 combines with J gene TRBJ2-3; D not resolved. Germline-derived CDR1 and CDR2 are SGHAT and FQDESV (reference sequence). The CDR3 spans 13 residues. Trimming took off 0 bases at V and 5 bases at J, with 6 bases between the two ends. CDR3 DNA sequence: TGTGCCAGCAGCTTAGCGGTCGTAGATACGCAGTATTTT. Protein product: CASSLAVVDTQYF.

This clone was seen a few times. The V call is TRBV5-1, the J call TRBJ1-6; 9 bases line up with TRBD1. The V and J ends lost 4 bases and 7 bases, in that order; junction bases with no gene match: 3. This CDR3 region has 14 residues. The germline gives CDR1 SGHRS, CDR2 YFSETQ. In nucleotides, the CDR3 is TGCGCCAGCAGCGCCGGACAGGGGAATTCACCCCTCCACTTT. Its translation: CASSAGQGNSPLHF.

The chain recombines TRBV6-5 with TRBJ2-2; no reliable D call. Germline loops: CDR1 MNHEY, CDR2 SVGAGI. This CDR3 comprises 12 residues. V lost 4 bases, J lost 6 bases, and 6 bases lay in between. This CDR3 is CASSFYSGELFF. DNA of the CDR3: TGTGCCAGCAGTTTCTATTCCGGGGAGCTGTTTTTT.

The chain employs TRBV5-1 and TRBJ2-7, with D perhaps TRBD2 (5 bases). Trimming removed 6 bases at V and 0 bases at J, with 13 bases between. This CDR3 has 14 amino acids. CDR1 SGHRS and CDR2 YFSETQ come from the germline V gene. The CDR3 protein is CASMMGVYSYEQYF. The CDR3 nucleotides are TGCGCCAGCATGATGGGAGTTTACTCCTACGAGCAGTACTTC.

The V call is TRBV30, the J call TRBJ1-5, with D maybe TRBD1 (5 bases). V dropped 2 bases and J dropped 6 bases, with 14 bases sitting between them. The CDR3 sequence is 14 residues long. Germline V lookup: CDR1 GTSNPN, CDR2 SVGIG (reference sequence). CDR3 residues: CAWSTTEVSQPQHF. CDR3 bases: TGTGCCTGGAGTACGACAGAGGTGAGTCAGCCCCAGCATTTT.

The rearrangement links TRBV25-1 to TRBJ2-1; D is tentatively TRBD1 or TRBD2 (5 bases each). The CDR3 is 14 amino acids. Germline V gene lookup returns CDR1 MGHDK and CDR2 SYGVNS. V lost 1 base and J 7 bases, leaving 11 bases between the germline ends. CDR3 sequence: CASSELTRGNEQFF. The CDR3 DNA follows: TGTGCCAGCAGTGAATTAACGAGGGGAAATGAGCAGTTCTTC.

This chain joins TRBV19 and TRBJ1-2; no reliable D call. Germline CDR1 LNHDA, CDR2 SQIVND (reference sequence). CDR3 size: 11 residues. V was clipped by 7 bases and J by 8 bases, with 11 bases between them. CDR3 region: CASNDKGGYTF. The CDR3 region has the DNA TGTGCCAGTAACGATAAAGGCGGCTACACCTTC. Together with reference TRBV19 and TRBJ1-2, the CDR3 gives the full variable domain: DGGITQSPKYLFRKEGQNVTLSCEQNLNHDAMYWYRQDPGQGLRLIYYSQIVNDFQKGDIAEGYSVSREKKESFPLTVTSAQKNPTAFYLCASNDKGGYTFGSGTRLTVV.

The chain is built from TRBV13 and TRBJ1-1, with D maybe TRBD1 (5 bases). Germline assignment: CDR1 PRHDT and CDR2 FYEKMQ (reference sequence). V was shortened by 1 base and J by 4 bases, with 13 bases between the two germline ends. This CDR3 contains 15 residues. The CDR3 DNA reads as TGTGCCAGCAGCTTAGAAGGGGCGCGGGGCACTGAAGCTTTCTTT. Residues: CASSLEGARGTEAFF. Variable domain in full (rest from reference TRBV13 and TRBJ1-1): AAGVIQSPRHLIKEKRETATLKCYPIPRHDTVYWYQQGPGQDPQFLISFYEKMQSDKGSIPDRFSAQQFSDYHSELNMSSLELGDSALYFCASSLEGARGTEAFFGQGTRLTVV.

The rearrangement links TRBV18 to TRBJ1-1, with TRBD1 identical over 10 bases. Germline values: CDR1 KGHSH, CDR2 LQKENI. The J segment lost 7 bases and the V segment lost 3 bases, leaving 2 bases of the junction unmatched. The CDR3 length is 13 residues. The CDR3: CASSPGQGFEAFF. The DNA for the CDR3 is TGTGCCAGCTCACCGGGACAGGGGTTTGAAGCTTTCTTT. Based on the CDR3 plus reference TRBV18 and TRBJ1-1, the full variable domain is NAGVMQNPRHLVRRRGQEARLRCSPMKGHSHVYWYRQLPEEGLKFMVYLQKENIIDESGMPKERFSAEFPKEGPSILRIQQVVRGDSAAYFCASSPGQGFEAFFGQGTRLTVV.

This chain links TRBV29-1 with TRBJ1-1; 8 nucleotides align to TRBD1. The CDR3 runs 13 residues. The germline gives CDR1 SQVTM, CDR2 ANQGSEA. The V gene end was trimmed by 6 bases and the J gene end by 5 bases; junction bases not matched to a gene: 8. The CDR3 DNA reads as TGCAGCGTCGAGGACAGGGTGGTAACTGAAGCTTTCTTT. Residues: CSVEDRVVTEAFF.

This chain uses TRBV6-5 with TRBJ1-1, with 7 nucleotides matching TRBD1. Germline V CDR1 and CDR2: MNHEY, SVGAGI. J gave up 3 bases and V 5 bases, and 9 bases lay outside the gene matches. The CDR3 covers 15 residues. CDR3 DNA: TGTGCCAGCAGTAGGAAGCAGGGGGTCGACACTGAAGCTTTCTTT. Its protein product is CASSRKQGVDTEAFF.

This clone has a handful of counts. The chain uses TRBV5-4 and TRBJ2-3; D call uncertain. The CDR3 is made up of 12 amino acids. Germline assignment: CDR1 SGHNT and CDR2 YYREEE (reference sequence). The ends were cut back, 1 base at V and 6 bases at J, with 6 bases in the middle. In nucleotides, the CDR3 is TGTGCCAGCAGCTTGTTCAGGGATACGCAGTATTTT. It codes for CASSLFRDTQYF.

V usage is TRBV29-1 and J usage is TRBJ2-1; D is uncertain. Germline assignment: CDR1 SQVTM and CDR2 ANQGSEA. Between the trimmed V and J ends, which lost 3 bases and 3 bases, there was a span of 9 bases. CDR3 length: 13 residues. The CDR3 region is CSVDRDGYNEQFF. In DNA form, the CDR3 reads TGCAGCGTTGATAGGGATGGCTACAATGAGCAGTTCTTC.

The chain links TRBV7-2 to TRBJ1-5, with D tentatively TRBD1 (6 bases). The V gene's germline CDR1 is SGHTA and CDR2 FQGNSA. V was clipped by 5 bases and J by 4 bases, with 9 bases between them. The length of the CDR3 is 13 residues. CDR3 region: CASSIDRNQPQHF. As DNA, the CDR3 is TGTGCCAGCAGCATAGACAGGAATCAGCCCCAGCATTTT.

The chain is built from TRBV29-1 and TRBJ1-2; no clear D gene. The germline V and J ends were trimmed by 3 bases and 7 bases, with 12 bases remaining between them. This CDR3 has 12 residues. Per the germline V gene, CDR1 is SQVTM and CDR2 is ANQGSEA. The CDR3, as DNA: TGCAGCGTTGACCGGGCAGACCGTGGCTACACCTTC. It encodes CSVDRADRGYTF.

This clone was counted only a few times. The chain couples TRBV10-3 to TRBJ2-7; tentatively, D is TRBD2 (5 bases). There are 14 residues in the CDR3. V was clipped by 5 bases and J by 6 bases, with 17 bases between them. Germline CDR1 reads ENHRY; CDR2 reads SYGVKD. The CDR3 region has the DNA TGTGCCATCAGTAGGGAGAGAGGCTCCAGCGAGCAGTACTTC. Protein: CAISRERGSSEQYF.

This chain joins TRBV2 and TRBJ2-3, with 9 bases that match TRBD2. This CDR3 is 16 amino acids long. J was trimmed by 2 bases and V by 0 bases; bases with no gene match: 3. Germline assignment: CDR1 SNHLY and CDR2 FYNNEI. CDR3 in amino acids: CASSEAASGDTDTQYF. CDR3 coding DNA: TGTGCCAGCAGTGAAGCGGCTAGCGGGGACACAGATACGCAGTATTTT.

The genes are TRBV2 and TRBJ2-7; TRBD1 is a possible D gene (5 bases). The V and J ends lost 4 bases and 6 bases respectively, with 19 bases between them. In germline, CDR1 is SNHLY, CDR2 FYNNEI. The CDR3 contains 15 residues. This CDR3 is CASSVGRPQASEQYF. The CDR3 DNA reads as TGTGCCAGCAGTGTCGGGCGACCACAGGCTTCCGAGCAGTACTTC.

The gene calls are TRBV7-3 and TRBJ2-5, with TRBD2 matching 7 bases. CDR3 length: 13 residues. The germline gives CDR1 SGHTA, CDR2 FQGTGA. J lost 7 bases, V lost 5 bases, and 7 bases had no gene match. The CDR3 is CASSPTSGGTQYF. The CDR3 DNA is TGTGCCAGCAGCCCTACATCGGGAGGGACCCAGTACTTC.

This clone was seen only once. This chain links TRBV29-1 with TRBJ1-1; D gene unclear. With 6 bases removed from V and 1 base from J, the gap between germline ends came to 12 bases. Germline assignment: CDR1 SQVTM and CDR2 ANQGSEA. The length of the CDR3 is 13 residues. The CDR3 nucleotides read TGCAGCGTGGCCGGACTGACGAACACTGAAGCTTTCTTT. Encoded protein: CSVAGLTNTEAFF.